This TCR beta chain was identified in a study of blood T cell repertoires in COVID-19 (dated by TCRdb to 2020 to 2021). In the study overall: Collaborator samples came from the United States, Italy and Spain and covered acute and convalescent phases of COVID-19. The repertoires were made available in a free public database intended to serve as a resource for research on the immune response to SARS-CoV-2. The sample metadata nearly always contained a de-identified subject ID, COVID-19 status, age in years and sex. The samples were drawn from the first 160 participants of the ongoing ImmuneRACE study and from 1,254 subjects provided by 6 global collaborators. Deeply sampled blood TCRbeta repertoires from subjects exposed to, actively infected with, or recovered from COVID-19 were included in the dataset. The prospective study material was composed of cDNA or gDNA derived from T cells, B-cell-depleted T cells, or PBMCs. Where available, HLA class I and class II types were obtained from metadata supplied by the sample provider rather than from assay-based typing. Overall results and qualifications from the work: The amount of clinical and demographic metadata varied by source and participant and was provided uncurated.

TCRbeta CDR3 regions were amplified from genomic DNA using the immunoSEQ Assay, a bias-controlled multiplex PCR. The paper's data handling went like this. The number of nucleated cells in each sample was estimated by amplification of reference gene primers within the assay. Sequence reads were collapsed and filtered to measure the absolute abundance of every unique TCRbeta CDR3 rearrangement. For each sample, productive Simpson clonality was calculated by taking the square root of Simpson's diversity index across productive rearrangements. The table was pulled from immuneACCESS by TCRdb, which kept in-frame rearrangements only. Such tables lose some clones; where checked, under half of the loss comes from unresolved V genes, and the rest has no known cause. That table is the source of V, J and clone size, and D and trimming were worked out from the DNA. Within this sample are more than 120,000 clones, with 89% of them counted one time only. The top ten hold around 1.5% of the sample.

Notes on this clone: Its antigen is not yet known. Per-base quality was not reported, and no clone a single base away is much larger than it.

Trimming accounts for 6 bases at V and 5 bases at J, while the number of junction bases matched to no gene is 9. Looking up the germline V gene yields CDR1 SGHVS and CDR2 FNYEAQ. The CDR3 has 15 amino acids, counting the end cysteine and phenylalanine. CDR3 DNA is the only sequence kept; it has 45 bases, read in frame from the first base. The collaborating institutions used their own protocols to collect whole blood in K2EDTA tubes. For TCRbeta analysis, collaborators shipped samples in one of three forms: frozen whole blood, isolated PBMCs, or DNA extracted from either of those sample types. This TCR came from a human donor in a cohort sampled during active COVID-19. The chain links TRBV7-6 with TRBJ2-2; TRBD1 matches 7 bases in the middle. Sequences were obtained from peripheral blood. The bases are TGTGCCAGCAGGGGAGTGACAGGGCGAACCGGGGAGCTGTTTTTT. It codes for CASRGVTGRTGELFF.